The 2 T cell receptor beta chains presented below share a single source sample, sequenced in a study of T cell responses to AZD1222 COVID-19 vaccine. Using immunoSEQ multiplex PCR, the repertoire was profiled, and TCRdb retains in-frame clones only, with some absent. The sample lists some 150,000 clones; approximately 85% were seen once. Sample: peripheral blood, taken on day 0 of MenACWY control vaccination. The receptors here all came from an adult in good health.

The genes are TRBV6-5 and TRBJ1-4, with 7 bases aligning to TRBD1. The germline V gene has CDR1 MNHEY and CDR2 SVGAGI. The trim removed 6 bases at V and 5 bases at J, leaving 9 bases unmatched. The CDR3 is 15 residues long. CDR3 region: CASRGQSRVNEKLFF. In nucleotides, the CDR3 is TGTGCCAGCAGGGGACAGTCTAGAGTCAATGAAAAACTGTTTTTT.

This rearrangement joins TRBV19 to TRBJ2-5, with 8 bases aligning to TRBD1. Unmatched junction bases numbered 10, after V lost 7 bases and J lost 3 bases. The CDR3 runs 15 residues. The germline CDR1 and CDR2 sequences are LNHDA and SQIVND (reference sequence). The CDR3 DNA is TGTGCCAGTAAGGCAGGCGGGACAGGTAAAGAGACCCAGTACTTC. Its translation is CASKAGGTGKETQYF.